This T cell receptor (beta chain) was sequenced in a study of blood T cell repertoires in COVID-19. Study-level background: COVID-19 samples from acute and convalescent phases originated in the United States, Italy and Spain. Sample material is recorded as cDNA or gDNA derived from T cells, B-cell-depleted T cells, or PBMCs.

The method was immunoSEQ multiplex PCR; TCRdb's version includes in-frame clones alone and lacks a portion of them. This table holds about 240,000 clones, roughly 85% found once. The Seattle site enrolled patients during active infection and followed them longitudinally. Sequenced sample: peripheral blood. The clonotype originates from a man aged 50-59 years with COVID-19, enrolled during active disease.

This CDR3 is CASLGSNTEAFF. CDR3 sequence (DNA): TGTGCCAGCCTAGGATCGAACACTGAAGCTTTCTTT. The chain carries TRBV3-1 (or the pseudogene TRBV3-2) and TRBJ1-1; D gene uncertain. Germline V CDR1 and CDR2: LGHDT, YNNKEL (reference sequence). The V gene lost 8 bases and the J gene lost 1 base, with 8 bases spanning the gap. This CDR3 has 12 residues.